This is a list of T cell receptor beta chains from one sample in a study of T cells after yellow fever vaccination. TCRdb ran MiXCR on the 5' RACE reads and lists one entry per CDR3 protein. Here the sample spans approximately 610,000 distinct CDR3 sequences, roughly 17% being singletons. The sample here was PBMCs, taken around 5 days after the first yellow fever vaccination. Receptors originate from a young man who received the YFV17D yellow fever vaccine. Both conserved end residues are part of each CDR3. A D gene is named only where the DNA matches it firmly. The size entry is marked missing in some rows and otherwise reads once, few, many or a size class.

d_gene	abundance	v_gene	j_gene	CDR3nt	CDR3aa
TRBD2	NA	TRBV27	TRBJ2-1	TGTGCCAGCAGATCTGGACTAGCGGGGGGGTGGAGCTCCTACAATGAGCAGTTCTTC	CASRSGLAGGWSSYNEQFF
TRBD1	NA	TRBV20-1	TRBJ1-6	TGCAGTGCCAAACCCAGGGGGACGACCTATAATTCACCCCTCCACTTT	CSAKPRGTTYNSPLHF
NA	few	TRBV6-5	TRBJ2-1	TGTGCCGGCCACAGGGATAGTGAGCAGTTCTTC	CAGHRDSEQFF
NA	many	TRBV12-3/TRBV12-4	TRBJ2-2	TGTGCCAGCAGCCCGCCCCCAGGAGAAACCGGGGAGCTGTTTTTT	CASSPPPGETGELFF
NA	few	TRBV15	TRBJ1-3	TGTGCCACCAGCAGACGGGTTACCTCTGGAAACACCATATATTTT	CATSRRVTSGNTIYF
NA	NA	TRBV29-1	TRBJ2-7	TGCAGCGTTGTCTTTAGCTACGAGCAGTACTTC	CSVVFSYEQYF
NA	NA	TRBV18	TRBJ2-4	TGTGCCAGCTCACCGGTTTTGATGGGAAACATTCAGTACTTC	CASSPVLMGNIQYF
TRBD2	few	TRBV2	TRBJ2-5	TGTGCCAGTGCGGGAGAAGAGACCCAGTACTTC	CASAGEETQYF
NA	few	TRBV7-2	TRBJ1-1	TGTGCCAGCAGCTTAAATCCCGTATCCACTGAAGCTTTCTTT	CASSLNPVSTEAFF
NA	many	TRBV12-3/TRBV12-4	TRBJ2-5	TGTGCCAGCAGCTTGTTGCGGACCCAGTACTTC	CASSLLRTQYF
NA	NA	TRBV7-9	TRBJ1-2	TGTGCCAGCAGCTCCGGACTATCTCTTAACTATGGCTACACCTTC	CASSSGLSLNYGYTF
TRBD1	NA	TRBV5-5	TRBJ1-4	TGTGCCAGCAGGAGACAGGGAGGGACTAGGATGGCTAATGAAAAACTGTTTTTT	CASRRQGGTRMANEKLFF
NA	few	TRBV4-3	TRBJ1-2	TGCGCCAGCAGCCAAGAGCGCGGCTATGGCTACACCTTC	CASSQERGYGYTF
NA	NA	TRBV6-5	TRBJ2-1	TGTGCCAGCAGTTACAGTCCTAGAAGCTACAATGAGCAGTTCTTC	CASSYSPRSYNEQFF
NA	few	TRBV6-5	TRBJ2-2	TGTGCCAGCAGTTACAATCTAGGGGCGAACACCGGGGAGCTGTTTTTT	CASSYNLGANTGELFF
NA	many	TRBV12-3/TRBV12-4	TRBJ2-5	TGTGCCAGCAGCTTAGTACAAGAGACCCAGTACTTC	CASSLVQETQYF
NA	NA	TRBV29-1	TRBJ2-5	TGCAGCGTTGGGCGAACCGGGACCCCTGAGGAGACCCAGTACTTC	CSVGRTGTPEETQYF
NA	NA	TRBV19	TRBJ1-2	TGTGCCAGTAGTATTCGGGCTGCTAACTATGGCTACACCTTC	CASSIRAANYGYTF
NA	NA	TRBV18	TRBJ2-1	TGTGCCAGCTCACCAGGGAATGGCAATGAGCAGTTCTTC	CASSPGNGNEQFF
NA	few	TRBV12-3/TRBV12-4	TRBJ1-2	TGTGCCAGCAGTTTTGGGGCCGCACACTATGGCTACACCTTC	CASSFGAAHYGYTF
NA	NA	TRBV9	TRBJ1-1	TGTGCCAGCAGCGTAGAGCAGGGTACGTACACTGAAGCTTTCTTT	CASSVEQGTYTEAFF
TRBD2	NA	TRBV2	TRBJ2-3	TGTGCCAGCAAGCGGGACGGCACCACAGATACGCAGTATTTT	CASKRDGTTDTQYF
NA	few	TRBV5-6	TRBJ2-7	TGTGCCAGCAGAGACACAGGGAGATCCTACGAGCAGTACTTC	CASRDTGRSYEQYF
TRBD2	NA	TRBV2	TRBJ2-3	TGTGCCAGCACCGGACTAGTCGAACCCCGCCATACGCAGTATTTT	CASTGLVEPRHTQYF
TRBD1	few	TRBV28	TRBJ2-3	TGTGCCAGCAGTTTACGGGACAGGGGGAGCACAGATACGCAGTATTTT	CASSLRDRGSTDTQYF
NA	NA	TRBV20-1	TRBJ2-7	TGCAGTGCTAGAGATCGAATGGAGAGGGTCTACAGATACGAGCAGTACTTC	CSARDRMERVYRYEQYF
NA	NA	TRBV14	TRBJ2-3	TGTGCCAGCAGGGCTCGAATGGGCGGCACAGATACGCAGTATTTT	CASRARMGGTDTQYF
NA	few	TRBV12-3/TRBV12-4	TRBJ2-3	TGTGCCAGCAGCCTCGTGGGGCCAAATACGCAGTATTTT	CASSLVGPNTQYF
TRBD2	NA	TRBV4-3	TRBJ2-5	TGCGCCAGCAGCCAAGACGGGGCGGGGGGCCAAGAGACCCAGTACTTC	CASSQDGAGGQETQYF
TRBD1	few	TRBV7-6	TRBJ1-2	TGTGCCAGCAGCGTGGACAGGGTCAACGGCTACACCTTC	CASSVDRVNGYTF
NA	few	TRBV18	TRBJ1-1	TGTGCCAGCTCCCGCTCGGGGCAGCCTGAAGCTTTCTTT	CASSRSGQPEAFF
NA	NA	TRBV11-2	TRBJ2-2	TGTGCCAGCAGCTTGAGGGGGACCACGCCCGGGGAGCTGTTTTTT	CASSLRGTTPGELFF
TRBD2	many	TRBV11-1	TRBJ2-2	TGTGCCAGCAGGTGGACTAGCGGGGAGACCGGGGAGCTGTTTTTT	CASRWTSGETGELFF
NA	few	TRBV20-1	TRBJ1-4	TGCAGTGCTAGAGATAGGGGTGGCGAAAAACTGTTTTTT	CSARDRGGEKLFF
TRBD2	few	TRBV12-3/TRBV12-4	TRBJ2-2	TGTGCCAGCAGGCCCAGGGGCGGGGGGGCGTCTAGGACCGGGGAGCTGTTTTTT	CASRPRGGGASRTGELFF
NA	few	TRBV20-1	TRBJ2-2	TGCAGTGCTAGAGACTCCGGATACACCGGGGAGCTGTTTTTT	CSARDSGYTGELFF
NA	NA	TRBV11-2	TRBJ1-1	TGTGCCAGCAGGGGGTTTGTTCTGGGGGCTGAAGCTTTCTTT	CASRGFVLGAEAFF
NA	NA	TRBV11-3	TRBJ2-3	TGTGCCAGCAGCCAAGGGTGGGAAAAGGCCACAGATACGCAGTATTTT	CASSQGWEKATDTQYF
NA	NA	TRBV7-9	TRBJ1-1	TGTGCCAGCAGCGAAGCAGGGTCCCGGCGGGCTTTCTTT	CASSEAGSRRAFF
TRBD2	few	TRBV12-3/TRBV12-4	TRBJ2-5	TGTGCCAGCAGCCGGCGGGGGGGCGGAGAGACCCAGTACTTC	CASSRRGGGETQYF
TRBD2	NA	TRBV19	TRBJ2-5	TGTGCCAGCACCAGAACTAGCGGAAAAGAGACCCAGTACTTC	CASTRTSGKETQYF
TRBD2	many	TRBV6-2/TRBV6-3	TRBJ2-1	TGTGCCAGCAGTACCATCCAAAGCGGGGGTAATGAGCAGTTCTTC	CASSTIQSGGNEQFF
TRBD1	few	TRBV5-1	TRBJ2-2	TGCGCCAGCAGCTTACAGGGGCCGAACACCGGGGAGCTGTTTTTT	CASSLQGPNTGELFF
TRBD1	NA	TRBV7-2	TRBJ2-5	TGTGCCAGCAGCGCCACAGGGGGAGGGACCCAGTACTTC	CASSATGGGTQYF
TRBD1	few	TRBV20-1	TRBJ2-1	TGCAGTGCTAGGGGGACAGTATACAATGAGCAGTTCTTC	CSARGTVYNEQFF
NA	NA	TRBV5-1	TRBJ2-1	TGCGCCAGCAGCACCCCCCGGGACCCGCACAATGAGCAGTTCTTC	CASSTPRDPHNEQFF
NA	NA	TRBV18	TRBJ1-2	TGTGCCAGCTCACCCGCCTTTTCTGGCTACACCTTC	CASSPAFSGYTF
TRBD1	many	TRBV7-2	TRBJ2-3	TGTGCCAGCAGCCAGGGACAGGGGACAGATACGCAGTATTTT	CASSQGQGTDTQYF
NA	once	TRBV6-5	TRBJ2-5	TGTGCCAGCAGTTATTTATGGGGTACGACCCCGGCTGAGACCCAGTACTTC	CASSYLWGTTPAETQYF
TRBD2	few	TRBV20-1	TRBJ2-3	TGCAGTGCTAGTTGGGGGGGTTCGGGTACGCAGTATTTT	CSASWGGSGTQYF
NA	NA	TRBV29-1	TRBJ1-1	TGCAGCGTCCCGACAGTTAATGAAGCTTTCTTT	CSVPTVNEAFF
NA	few	TRBV5-1	TRBJ2-1	TGCGCCAGCAGTCTCGTGGGTAGTGAGCAGTTCTTC	CASSLVGSEQFF
NA	many	TRBV20-1	TRBJ2-3	TGCAGTGCTAGAGGTCGGGCAGATACGCAGTATTTT	CSARGRADTQYF
NA	NA	TRBV20-1	TRBJ2-1	TGCAGTGCTAGAGGCCCACCCGGGGATGAGCAGTTCTTC	CSARGPPGDEQFF
NA	NA	TRBV6-2/TRBV6-3	TRBJ1-1	TGTGCCAGCAGTTACTCCGCAGCCGCGAACACTGAAGCTTTCTTT	CASSYSAAANTEAFF
TRBD1	few	TRBV5-4	TRBJ2-5	TGTGCCAGCAGCCCTGGTGCCGGGACAGGACAAGAGACCCAGTACTTC	CASSPGAGTGQETQYF
NA	once	TRBV12-5	TRBJ2-3	TGTGCTAGTGGTTTGCTGTCTCACTCCGGGGTGGATACGCAGTATTTT	CASGLLSHSGVDTQYF
NA	NA	TRBV20-1	TRBJ2-3	TGCAGTGCTAGAGATAGGCGGAGCGGCTGGACAGATACGCAGTATTTT	CSARDRRSGWTDTQYF
NA	NA	TRBV6-5	TRBJ2-5	TGTGCCAGCAGTTTCCGTCCGGGTATCGGGAGAGGGGAGACCCAGTACTTC	CASSFRPGIGRGETQYF
NA	NA	TRBV6-5	TRBJ2-5	TGTGCCAGCAGTGACTCTGTCCCCTATACCCAGTACTTC	CASSDSVPYTQYF